This T cell receptor beta chain comes out of a study of T cells in Graves' hyperthyroidism and ophthalmopathy. General study results and limits: In validation, the model predicted ophthalmopathy. These predictions came a median about 6.5 months before onset.

There were TCR beta CDR3 regions amplified from RNA transcripts. During a first-round RT-PCR of the TCR CDR3, the HTBI primer set was used. Using its own MiXCR run on the multiplex PCR reads, TCRdb lists one record per CDR3 protein. The table has hundreds of thousands of distinct CDR3 sequences, around 22% seen once. Of note for this clonotype: Antigen specificity is unknown.

V shed 7 bases, J shed 3 bases, and the junction held 4 bases outside the gene matches. Germline V CDR1 and CDR2: LNHDA, SQIVND (reference sequence). This CDR3 has 14 amino acids. The study excluded patients with uncontrolled infection, other autoimmune disease, pregnancy or lactation. This sequence was found in a man aged 25-40 years with Graves' ophthalmopathy. V usage is TRBV19 and J usage is TRBJ2-3, with 10 bases fitting TRBD2. Sequencing input: blood. CDR3 in amino acids: CASNQLAGTDTQYF. The CDR3, as DNA: TGTGCCAGTAATCAACTAGCGGGGACAGATACGCAGTATTTT.